This TCR beta chain was recovered during a study of beta chain features in type 1 diabetes. General observations from the study: For patients, the naive, central memory and Treg TCRB repertoires appeared more alike than for healthy donors. A potential PCR bias toward shorter templates would be equal in patient and control samples. Type 1 diabetes patients had VDJ junctions that carried fewer insertions and more deletions.

Deletions cut 7 bases from V and 2 bases from J, with 11 bases between. This CDR3 has 13 amino acids. The germline gives CDR1 MNHEY, CDR2 SVGAGI. What was sequenced were expressed TCRB transcripts, since all of the isolated RNA had been reverse transcribed. Generated by immunoSEQ multiplex PCR, the TCRdb table keeps only in-frame clones and is missing some. The table has tens of thousands of clones, 45% to 50% seen once. This clone was counted only a few times. Its antigen is unidentified. Staining for CD45RO/CCR7/CD25/CD127/CD95/CD27 allowed sorting of CD4+ naive, central memory, regulatory and stem cell-like memory cells.

The TCR comes from a woman aged 18-29 years in good health. V and J are TRBV6-5 and TRBJ2-5, with a tentative D call TRBD1 (5 bases). The sequencing input was central memory CD4+ T cells from blood. The CDR3 loop is CASTPRGQETQYF. The CDR3 DNA is TGTGCCAGCACCCCTAGGGGTCAAGAGACCCAGTACTTC.